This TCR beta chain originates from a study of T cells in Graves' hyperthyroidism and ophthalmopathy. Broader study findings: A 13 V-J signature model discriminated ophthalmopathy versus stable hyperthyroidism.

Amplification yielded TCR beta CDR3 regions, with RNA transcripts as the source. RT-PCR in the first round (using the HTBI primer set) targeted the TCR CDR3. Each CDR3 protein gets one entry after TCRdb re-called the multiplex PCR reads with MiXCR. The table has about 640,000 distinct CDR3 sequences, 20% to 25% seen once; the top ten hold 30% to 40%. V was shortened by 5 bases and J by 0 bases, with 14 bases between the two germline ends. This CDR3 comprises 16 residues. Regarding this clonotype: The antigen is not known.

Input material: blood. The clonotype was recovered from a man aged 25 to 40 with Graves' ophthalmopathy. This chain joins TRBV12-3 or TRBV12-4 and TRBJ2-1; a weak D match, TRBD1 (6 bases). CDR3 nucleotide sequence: TGTGCCAGCAGTCCCGCACAGGGATTCTCCTACAATGAGCAGTTCTTC. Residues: CASSPAQGFSYNEQFF.